This T cell receptor beta chain was captured by sequencing in a study of blood T cell repertoires in COVID-19. Study at large: Acute and convalescent COVID-19 specimens originated in the United States, Italy and Spain.

Germline lookup yields CDR1 MDHEN and CDR2 SYDVKM. This CDR3 has 13 amino acids. Trimming removed 2 bases at V and 4 bases at J, with 8 bases between. As handled by the study authors: Estimated nucleated cell counts came from reference gene primer amplification. Produced via immunoSEQ multiplex PCR; TCRdb's table is partial and in-frame only. D and trimming come from the DNA, and the V and J calls and clone size come from that table. The table lists under 350,000 clones, 65% to 90% of them singletons, with around 4% in the top ten. This chain joins TRBV28 and TRBJ1-2, with D possibly matching TRBD1 (6 bases). The sequencing input was PBMCs or T cells enriched from blood (not recorded which). This TCR was recovered from a woman aged 40 to 50 with acute COVID-19. The CDR3 loop reads CASSLGGGYGYTF. CDR3 bases: TGTGCCAGCAGTTTAGGGGGCGGCTATGGCTACACCTTC.